These 32 T cell receptor beta chains were all obtained from the same sample, sequenced in a study of blood T cell repertoires in COVID-19. Some clones are missing from TCRdb's copy, which holds only in-frame ones; the method was immunoSEQ multiplex PCR. The sample shows about 230,000 clones, 85% to 90% of them seen only once. Sequencing used peripheral blood. All receptors come from a man aged 25 to 40 with COVID-19, enrolled during active disease.

J is TRBJ1-3 and V is TRBV7-9; 7 positions match TRBD1. CDR1 and CDR2 from the germline V gene are SEHNR and FQNEAQ (reference sequence). The CDR3 runs 15 residues. After removal of 3 bases from V and 3 bases from J, the junction contained 5 bases not matched to a gene. The CDR3, as DNA: TGTGCCAGCAGCTTCGAGGGGGCGCGTGGAAACACCATATATTTT. This gives the protein CASSFEGARGNTIYF.

CDR3 bases: TGTGCCAGCACCCCCCGACGGCAGGGGAACTACGAGCAGTACTTC. As protein: CASTPRRQGNYEQYF. The chain uses TRBV27 and TRBJ2-7, with a tentative D call TRBD1 (6 bases). Germline V gives CDR1 MNHEY, CDR2 SMNVEV (reference sequence). The CDR3 is made up of 15 amino acids. Deletions cut 7 bases from V and 3 bases from J, with 19 bases between.

The gene calls are TRBV18 and TRBJ1-2, with 7 bases aligning to TRBD1. Germline CDR1 KGHSH, CDR2 LQKENI. Trimming removed 3 bases from V and 6 bases from J; junction bases left unmatched: 10. The CDR3 spans 15 residues. CDR3 nucleotides: TGTGCCAGCTCACCCCTGTGGCAGGGGGAGGATGGCTACACCTTC. Protein sequence: CASSPLWQGEDGYTF.

The chain combines TRBV5-4 with TRBJ2-1, with TRBD2 identical over 11 bases. This CDR3 comprises 15 residues. Germline V gene sequence: CDR1 SGHNT, CDR2 YYREEE (reference sequence). Unmatched junction bases numbered 4, after V lost 3 bases and J lost 5 bases. In DNA form, the CDR3 reads TGTGCCAGCAGCTACGGGACTAGCGGAAACAATGAGCAGTTCTTC. Its protein product is CASSYGTSGNNEQFF.

CDR3 protein: CASSSTGVDTF. CDR3 coding DNA: TGTGCCAGCAGTTCCACAGGGGTTGACACCTTC. The chain joins TRBV6-5 to TRBJ1-2; TRBD1 agrees at 7 bases. Germline lookup yields CDR1 MNHEY and CDR2 SVGAGI. The V and J ends lost 4 bases and 12 bases, in that order; junction bases with no gene match: 5. This CDR3 has 11 residues.

The chain employs TRBV14 and TRBJ1-2; 8 nucleotides align to TRBD1. The CDR3 spans 14 residues. V was clipped by 4 bases and J by 8 bases; unmatched bases: 9. Germline V gives CDR1 SGHDN, CDR2 FVKESK. CDR3 coding DNA: TGTGCCAGCAGCCCGACCTTGGCAGGGGGCGGCTACACCTTC. Translation gives CASSPTLAGGGYTF.

The V call is TRBV19, the J call TRBJ1-4, with TRBD1 matching 10 bases. Germline assignment: CDR1 LNHDA and CDR2 SQIVND (reference sequence). The CDR3 covers 14 residues. V lost 7 bases, J lost 5 bases, and 4 bases stayed unmatched. The CDR3 bases are TGTGCCAGTATCCCGGACAGGGGGAATGAAAAACTGTTTTTT. It yields the protein CASIPDRGNEKLFF.

The gene calls are TRBV30 and TRBJ2-3; 12 nucleotides match TRBD2. CDR1 is GTSNPN, CDR2 SVGIG, per germline (reference sequence). This CDR3 spans 14 amino acids. Trimming cost V 5 bases and J 0 bases; bases outside gene matches: 0. The CDR3 nucleotides are TGTGCCTGGGGGACTAGCGGGAGCACAGATACGCAGTATTTT. Translation gives CAWGTSGSTDTQYF.

The chain has TRBV6-5 and TRBJ2-7, with 10 bases fitting TRBD1. This CDR3 contains 14 residues. Losses at the gene ends were 1 base for V and 7 bases for J; bases not matched to a gene: 4. The germline V gene encodes CDR1 MNHEY and CDR2 SVGAGI. CDR3 nucleotide sequence: TGTGCCAGCAGTTACTTAGGACAGGGGGGTGAGCAGTACTTC. Protein product: CASSYLGQGGEQYF.

The J gene is TRBJ2-1, the V gene TRBV9, with 7 bases identical to TRBD2. This CDR3 region has 17 residues. CDR1 and CDR2 (germline): SGDLS, YYNGEE. V gave up 0 bases and J gave up 4 bases; unmatched junction bases: 10. CDR3 in amino acids: CASSVEVGGSGYNEQFF. CDR3 DNA sequence: TGTGCCAGCAGCGTAGAGGTGGGCGGGAGTGGTTACAATGAGCAGTTCTTC.

Note on this clone: Within the sample, other DNA sequences also encode this same CDR3. The V and J genes are TRBV18 and TRBJ1-1, with D tentatively TRBD1 (5 bases). This CDR3 contains 13 residues. Looked up from germline, CDR1 is KGHSH and CDR2 is LQKENI. V lost 2 bases, J lost 1 base, and 5 bases lay in between. This chain's CDR3 is CASSPGANTEAFF. As DNA, the CDR3 is TGTGCCAGCTCACCAGGGGCGAACACTGAAGCTTTCTTT.

CDR3 coding DNA: TGCAGCGTGGCATCACAGGGATCCGGGGAGCTGTTTTTT. Protein sequence: CSVASQGSGELFF. The chain employs TRBV29-1 and TRBJ2-2, with a weak D call TRBD1 (6 bases). The germline CDR1 and CDR2 sequences are SQVTM and ANQGSEA. Trimming pared 6 bases from V and 6 bases from J, leaving 14 bases between. CDR3 length: 13 amino acids.

The CDR3 is CATSDLGQGGYTQYF. The CDR3 region has the DNA TGTGCCACCAGTGATTTGGGGCAGGGAGGTTATACGCAGTATTTT. The V gene is TRBV24-1, the J gene TRBJ2-3, with D maybe TRBD2 (6 bases). CDR3 size: 15 residues. Per germline, CDR1 KGHDR and CDR2 SFDVKD. Trimming left V 0 bases short and J 7 bases short, with 13 bases between.

The V and J genes are TRBV5-6 and TRBJ2-1; 11 bases fit TRBD2. CDR3 length equals 12 residues. The germline CDR1 and CDR2 sequences are SGHDT and YYEEEE. V shed 1 base, J shed 15 bases, and the junction held 3 bases outside the gene matches. CDR3 in amino acids: CASSLTSGSPFF. CDR3 in DNA: TGTGCCAGCAGCTTGACTAGCGGGAGCCCGTTCTTC.

V gene TRBV12-3 or TRBV12-4 combines with J gene TRBJ1-2; a possible D gene is TRBD1 (6 bases). The CDR3 is made up of 13 amino acids. V was trimmed by 3 bases and J by 6 bases, leaving 11 bases between them. This CDR3 reads CASSFSDRHGYTF. The DNA of the CDR3 is TGTGCCAGCAGTTTCTCGGACAGACATGGCTACACCTTC.

The CDR3, as DNA: TGTGCCAGCAGATTCCGGACAGGGACCTCCTACGAGCAGTACTTC. Its protein product is CASRFRTGTSYEQYF. V is TRBV6-5 and J is TRBJ2-7; TRBD1 matches at 8 bases. The CDR3 spans 15 residues. V lost 6 bases, J lost 0 bases, and 7 bases stayed unmatched. Looked up from germline, CDR1 is MNHEY and CDR2 is SVGAGI.

This chain joins TRBV4-1 and TRBJ2-7, with 11 bases lining up with TRBD2. V shed 0 bases and J 3 bases; nucleotides not matched to a gene: 13. CDR1 and CDR2 (germline): MGHRA, YSYEKL. The CDR3 runs 19 residues. The CDR3, as DNA: TGCGCCAGCAGCCAAGATCGGCGACTAGCGGGAACGCAATACTACGAGCAGTACTTC. This gives the protein CASSQDRRLAGTQYYEQYF.

CDR3: CASSDTVRGYTF. CDR3 in DNA: TGTGCCAGCAGTGACACCGTGCGCGGCTACACCTTC. The chain employs TRBV25-1 and TRBJ1-2; no definite D call. This CDR3 is 12 amino acids long. V was shortened by 3 bases and J by 8 bases, with 10 bases between the two germline ends. Germline lookup yields CDR1 MGHDK and CDR2 SYGVNS.

The chain uses TRBV11-1 and TRBJ2-7, with TRBD2 matching 7 bases. The CDR3 has 15 residues. The V gene end was trimmed by 5 bases and the J gene end by 4 bases; junction bases not matched to a gene: 11. CDR1 and CDR2 (germline): SGHAT, FQDESV (reference sequence). Here the CDR3 reads CASSNQGAGTYEQYF. The CDR3 coding sequence is TGTGCCAGCAGCAATCAGGGAGCGGGGACTTACGAGCAGTACTTC.

V gene TRBV11-2 combines with J gene TRBJ1-2; 9 nucleotides match TRBD1. The germline gives CDR1 SGHAT, CDR2 FQNNGV. This CDR3 comprises 16 residues. Trimming removed 6 bases from V and 2 bases from J; junction bases left unmatched: 10. The CDR3 nucleotides read TGTGCCAGCAGTACATACAGGGGGCGCGGCAACTATGGCTACACCTTC. It is translated as CASSTYRGRGNYGYTF.

The chain couples TRBV4-1 to TRBJ2-7; TRBD2 is a possible D gene (5 bases). This CDR3 has 18 amino acids. The V gene's germline CDR1 is MGHRA and CDR2 YSYEKL. The V end lost 1 base, the J end lost 1 base, and 20 bases lay between the germline ends. CDR3 nucleotides: TGCGCCAGCAGCCAAGCACCCCTCACTAGTATTCTGTCCTACGAGCAGTACTTC. Encoded protein: CASSQAPLTSILSYEQYF.

V usage is TRBV7-9 and J usage is TRBJ1-6; 10 bases map to TRBD1. CDR1 is SEHNR and CDR2 is FQNEAQ in the germline V gene (reference sequence). This CDR3 is 14 amino acids long. V lost 3 bases and J lost 9; bases outside the gene matches: 2. Written as DNA, the CDR3 is TGTGCCAGCAGCTTTGGGGACAGGGGTTCACCCCTCCACTTT. Its protein product is CASSFGDRGSPLHF.

This chain links TRBV9 with TRBJ2-3; 9 bases are a match to TRBD2. The V and J ends lost 5 bases and 2 bases, in that order; junction bases with no gene match: 9. CDR3 length: 16 residues. Germline V gives CDR1 SGDLS, CDR2 YYNGEE. The CDR3 bases are TGTGCCAGCAGTAAGAGGCTAGCGGGGCTCACAGATACGCAGTATTTT. This sequence encodes CASSKRLAGLTDTQYF.

The CDR3 loop is CASSQVPQGTSTDTQYF. The CDR3 region has the DNA TGCGCCAGCAGCCAAGTACCACAGGGGACTAGCACAGATACGCAGTATTTT. V is TRBV4-3 and J is TRBJ2-3; D may be TRBD1 (7 bases). The CDR3 spans 17 residues. V was cut by 1 base and J by 0 bases, with 14 bases left in between. From germline, CDR1 is LGHNA and CDR2 YSLEER.

This clone appeared a single time. CDR3 region: CASRESTEAFF. The DNA for the CDR3 is TGTGCCAGCAGGGAGAGCACTGAAGCTTTCTTT. J is TRBJ1-1 and V is TRBV7-9; D is ambiguous. The CDR3 is 11 amino acids. V lost 6 bases to trimming and J lost 4 bases, with 6 bases between them. The V gene's germline CDR1 is SEHNR and CDR2 FQNEAQ (reference sequence).

The V and J genes are TRBV7-9 and TRBJ1-4; the D gene is possibly TRBD1 (6 bases). Germline V gene lookup returns CDR1 SEHNR and CDR2 FQNEAQ (reference sequence). CDR3 length: 15 amino acids. The germline V and J ends were trimmed by 3 bases and 3 bases, with 11 bases remaining between them. CDR3 coding DNA: TGTGCCAGCAGCTTTACGACAGGTCCTAATGAAAAACTGTTTTTT. Amino acids: CASSFTTGPNEKLFF.

The chain has TRBV5-6 and TRBJ1-2; 8 positions match TRBD1. The CDR3 is 14 amino acids. With V trimmed by 3 bases and J by 8 bases, 9 bases remained unmatched. Germline V lookup: CDR1 SGHDT, CDR2 YYEEEE. In DNA form, the CDR3 reads TGTGCCAGCAGCTCACAACCGACAGGGGTAGGCTACACCTTC. Its translation: CASSSQPTGVGYTF.

The rearrangement joins TRBV6-5 to TRBJ1-1; D uncertain. V was cut by 6 bases and J by 1 base, with 9 bases left in between. Looked up from germline, CDR1 is MNHEY and CDR2 is SVGAGI. The CDR3 runs 13 residues. CDR3 DNA sequence: TGTGCCAGCAGATCCTTCGGGAACACTGAAGCTTTCTTT. Protein sequence: CASRSFGNTEAFF.

The V call is TRBV11-3, the J call TRBJ2-7; 14 bases agree with TRBD2. The junction had 4 bases not matched to a gene; V was cut back by 5 bases and J by 4 bases. CDR3 size: 15 residues. Germline assignment: CDR1 SGHNT and CDR2 YENEEA. The CDR3 DNA sequence: TGTGCCAGCAGCCAAGGACTAGCGGGGGGATACGAGCAGTACTTC. The encoded protein is CASSQGLAGGYEQYF. Together with reference TRBV11-3 and TRBJ2-7, the CDR3 gives the full variable domain: EAGVVQSPRYKIIEKKQPVAFWCNPISGHNTLYWYLQNLGQGPELLIRYENEEAVDDSQLPKDRFSAERLKGVDSTLKIQPAELGDSAVYLCASSQGLAGGYEQYFGPGTRLTVT.

A single count supports this clone. This chain links TRBV18 with TRBJ2-2; TRBD1 is a possible D gene (5 bases). CDR1 is KGHSH, CDR2 LQKENI, per germline. The CDR3 sequence is 15 residues long. Trimming pared 2 bases from V and 1 base from J, leaving 8 bases between. The CDR3 is CASSPNRLNTGELFF. The DNA of the CDR3 is TGTGCCAGCTCACCAAACAGGTTGAACACCGGGGAGCTGTTTTTT.

V usage is TRBV5-1 and J usage is TRBJ2-7; tentatively, D is TRBD2 (6 bases). Germline assignment: CDR1 SGHRS and CDR2 YFSETQ. This CDR3 region has 16 residues. V lost 5 bases, J lost 1 base, and 19 bases lay in between. The CDR3 sequence is CASSTSGPGRSYEQYF. Written as DNA, the CDR3 is TGCGCCAGCAGTACCAGCGGCCCTGGGAGGTCCTACGAGCAGTACTTC.

This clone was observed a few times. The J gene is TRBJ1-5, the V gene TRBV28; tentatively, D is TRBD1 (5 bases). The CDR3 is 18 amino acids. The germline gives CDR1 MDHEN, CDR2 SYDVKM. V was trimmed by 3 bases and J by 4 bases, leaving 22 bases between them. CDR3 residues: CASSFRSRAGGWNQPQHF. The CDR3 DNA reads as TGTGCCAGCAGTTTCCGGAGTAGGGCCGGGGGTTGGAATCAGCCCCAGCATTTT.